The rows below give T cell receptor beta chains drawn from one sample of a study of CD8 T cells in ankylosing spondylitis. MiXCR was run by TCRdb on the 5' RACE reads, yielding one entry per CDR3 protein. The table has 310,000 or so distinct CDR3 sequences, about 20% seen once. Material: blood, either unsorted or a sorted T cell fraction (not recorded which). The receptors shown here come from a male donor with ankylosing spondylitis or in good health (not recorded which). Both conserved end residues are part of each CDR3. A D gene is named only where the DNA matches it firmly. Size is omitted from some rows. Given values are once, few, many or a class for expanded clones.

abundance: many; j_gene: TRBJ2-5; d_gene: NA; v_gene: TRBV11-2; CDR3nt: TGTGCCAGCAGCCCCCGTGGCGGCCAAGAGACCCAGTACTTC; CDR3aa: CASSPRGGQETQYF
abundance: few; j_gene: TRBJ1-6; d_gene: NA; v_gene: TRBV5-1; CDR3nt: TGCGCCAGCAGCTTCGTAGCAGAGGATAATTCACCCCTCCACTTT; CDR3aa: CASSFVAEDNSPLHF
abundance: NA; j_gene: TRBJ2-3; d_gene: NA; v_gene: TRBV11-2; CDR3nt: TGTGCCAGCAGCTTAGATGGGGGGAGCACAGATACGCAGTATTTT; CDR3aa: CASSLDGGSTDTQYF
abundance: many; j_gene: TRBJ2-5; d_gene: TRBD2; v_gene: TRBV9; CDR3nt: TGTGCCAGCAGCGCCCGTCTAGCGGGAGAGACCCAGTACTTC; CDR3aa: CASSARLAGETQYF
abundance: few; j_gene: TRBJ1-1; d_gene: NA; v_gene: TRBV6-1; CDR3nt: TGTGCCAGCACCTACGGGTCCAGGATGAACACTGAAGCTTTCTTT; CDR3aa: CASTYGSRMNTEAFF
abundance: NA; j_gene: TRBJ1-2; d_gene: NA; v_gene: TRBV20-1; CDR3nt: TGCAGTGCTACCTCAGGGGACTATGGCTACACCTTC; CDR3aa: CSATSGDYGYTF
abundance: NA; j_gene: TRBJ2-2; d_gene: TRBD2; v_gene: TRBV12-3/TRBV12-4; CDR3nt: TGTGCCAGCATAGCGGGGCATGGTGTCGGGGAGCTGTTTTTT; CDR3aa: CASIAGHGVGELFF
abundance: NA; j_gene: TRBJ2-3; d_gene: NA; v_gene: TRBV24-1; CDR3nt: TGTGCCACCAGCGTCGGAACTTGGGGTGTGGATACGCAGTATTTT; CDR3aa: CATSVGTWGVDTQYF
abundance: NA; j_gene: TRBJ2-2; d_gene: TRBD1; v_gene: TRBV12-5; CDR3nt: TGTGCTAGTGGTCCGACAGGGGCGAACACCGGGGAGCTGTTTTTT; CDR3aa: CASGPTGANTGELFF
abundance: NA; j_gene: TRBJ2-3; d_gene: TRBD2; v_gene: TRBV12-3/TRBV12-4; CDR3nt: TGTGCCAGAAGAAGCGGGGGGGCCGCAGATACGCAGTATTTT; CDR3aa: CARRSGGAADTQYF
abundance: NA; j_gene: TRBJ1-1; d_gene: NA; v_gene: TRBV7-8; CDR3nt: TGTGCCAGCAGCTTATGGGCGGACACTGAAGCTTTCTTT; CDR3aa: CASSLWADTEAFF
abundance: many; j_gene: TRBJ1-1; d_gene: NA; v_gene: TRBV12-3/TRBV12-4; CDR3nt: TGTGCCAGCAGTTTAGCCGCCTCGCGGACTGAAGCTTTCTTT; CDR3aa: CASSLAASRTEAFF
abundance: few; j_gene: TRBJ1-1; d_gene: TRBD1; v_gene: TRBV5-1; CDR3nt: TGCGCCAGCAGCTCGGACGGACAGGGGAGCGCTGAAGCTTTCTTT; CDR3aa: CASSSDGQGSAEAFF
abundance: NA; j_gene: TRBJ1-4; d_gene: NA; v_gene: TRBV2; CDR3nt: TGTGCCAGCAGTGAAAATCGGGGTTTTACTAATGAAAAACTGTTTTTT; CDR3aa: CASSENRGFTNEKLFF
abundance: NA; j_gene: TRBJ1-4; d_gene: NA; v_gene: TRBV20-1; CDR3nt: TGCAGTGCTAGAGATGTACAGGGAACTCGGGAAAAACTGTTTTTT; CDR3aa: CSARDVQGTREKLFF
abundance: NA; j_gene: TRBJ2-3; d_gene: NA; v_gene: TRBV4-2; CDR3nt: TGTGCCAGCAGCCGGGATAGCTTTCCAGATACGCAGTATTTT; CDR3aa: CASSRDSFPDTQYF
abundance: NA; j_gene: TRBJ2-2; d_gene: TRBD1; v_gene: TRBV29-1; CDR3nt: TGCAGCGTTGGGGACAGGGTAGACGGGGAGCTGTTTTTT; CDR3aa: CSVGDRVDGELFF
abundance: NA; j_gene: TRBJ1-2; d_gene: NA; v_gene: TRBV7-9; CDR3nt: TGTGCCAGCAGCTTAGGGGGGGGGATTAAGGACTATGGCTACACCTTC; CDR3aa: CASSLGGGIKDYGYTF
abundance: NA; j_gene: TRBJ1-4; d_gene: NA; v_gene: TRBV10-3; CDR3nt: TGTGCCATCAGTGAGCGCCCAGGGCACGAAAAACTGTTTTTT; CDR3aa: CAISERPGHEKLFF
abundance: NA; j_gene: TRBJ2-3; d_gene: TRBD2; v_gene: TRBV9; CDR3nt: TGTGCCAGCAGCGTAGATCTAGCGGGGGGGCCACTTGATACGCAGTATTTT; CDR3aa: CASSVDLAGGPLDTQYF
abundance: few; j_gene: TRBJ2-3; d_gene: NA; v_gene: TRBV24-1; CDR3nt: TGTGCCACCAGTCTTTCCGGGGCGGCCACAGATACGCAGTATTTT; CDR3aa: CATSLSGAATDTQYF
abundance: NA; j_gene: TRBJ2-3; d_gene: NA; v_gene: TRBV7-3; CDR3nt: TGTGCCAGCAGCGAGAACGGACGAGATACGCAGTATTTT; CDR3aa: CASSENGRDTQYF
abundance: NA; j_gene: TRBJ1-5; d_gene: NA; v_gene: TRBV5-1; CDR3nt: TGCGCCAGCAGCTTGGCCTTTAATCAGCCCCAGCATTTT; CDR3aa: CASSLAFNQPQHF
abundance: few; j_gene: TRBJ2-5; d_gene: NA; v_gene: TRBV2; CDR3nt: TGTGCCAGCAGTAACGAAGAGACCCAGTACTTC; CDR3aa: CASSNEETQYF
abundance: few; j_gene: TRBJ1-6; d_gene: NA; v_gene: TRBV6-5; CDR3nt: TGTGCCAGCAGTTCCGCAAATTCACCCCTCCACTTT; CDR3aa: CASSSANSPLHF
abundance: few; j_gene: TRBJ2-5; d_gene: TRBD1; v_gene: TRBV27; CDR3nt: TGTGCCAGCAGTTCCCAAGGGGGCTTCCAAGAGACCCAGTACTTC; CDR3aa: CASSSQGGFQETQYF
abundance: NA; j_gene: TRBJ2-5; d_gene: NA; v_gene: TRBV29-1; CDR3nt: TGCAGCACCTTCGAGGGGGGCCAGTACTTC; CDR3aa: CSTFEGGQYF
abundance: many; j_gene: TRBJ1-1; d_gene: NA; v_gene: TRBV18; CDR3nt: TGTGCCAGCTCACCAGGCGAGGTAGGGCTGAACACTGAAGCTTTCTTT; CDR3aa: CASSPGEVGLNTEAFF
abundance: NA; j_gene: TRBJ2-1; d_gene: NA; v_gene: TRBV5-1; CDR3nt: TGCGCCAGCAGCTTTCCCCAAAGCTCCTACAATGAGCAGTTCTTC; CDR3aa: CASSFPQSSYNEQFF
abundance: NA; j_gene: TRBJ2-1; d_gene: NA; v_gene: TRBV7-9; CDR3nt: TGTGCCAGCAGCTTAGAAGTCGCCGAGCAGTTCTTC; CDR3aa: CASSLEVAEQFF
abundance: many; j_gene: TRBJ2-1; d_gene: NA; v_gene: TRBV5-1; CDR3nt: TGCGCCAGCAGCTTGGAAGGCAATGAGCAGTTCTTC; CDR3aa: CASSLEGNEQFF
abundance: few; j_gene: TRBJ1-5; d_gene: TRBD1; v_gene: TRBV24-1; CDR3nt: TGTGCCACCGCACAGGGGGGAAATCAGCCCCAGCATTTT; CDR3aa: CATAQGGNQPQHF
abundance: few; j_gene: TRBJ2-2; d_gene: NA; v_gene: TRBV5-1; CDR3nt: TGCGCCAGCAGCTTGGGGCTAGCCCCCGCCGGGGAGCTGTTTTTT; CDR3aa: CASSLGLAPAGELFF
abundance: NA; j_gene: TRBJ2-3; d_gene: TRBD1; v_gene: TRBV11-3; CDR3nt: TGTGCCAGCAGCGCGGGACAGGATTTCACAGATACGCAGTATTTT; CDR3aa: CASSAGQDFTDTQYF
abundance: many; j_gene: TRBJ1-1; d_gene: NA; v_gene: TRBV12-3/TRBV12-4; CDR3nt: TGCGCCAGCAGCTTGGGGCCTGTTAACACTGAAGCTTTCTTT; CDR3aa: CASSLGPVNTEAFF
abundance: NA; j_gene: TRBJ1-6; d_gene: TRBD1; v_gene: TRBV12-3/TRBV12-4; CDR3nt: TGTGCCAGCACCCGGACAGGAAGCTCCTATAATTCACCCCTCCACTTT; CDR3aa: CASTRTGSSYNSPLHF
abundance: NA; j_gene: TRBJ1-5; d_gene: NA; v_gene: TRBV10-3; CDR3nt: TGTGCCATCAGCGCCTCGGGGGGCGGCAATCAGCCCCAGCATTTT; CDR3aa: CAISASGGGNQPQHF
abundance: few; j_gene: TRBJ2-1; d_gene: NA; v_gene: TRBV15; CDR3nt: TGTGCCACCAGCAGAGATACTTACAATGAGCAGTTCTTC; CDR3aa: CATSRDTYNEQFF
abundance: few; j_gene: TRBJ1-6; d_gene: NA; v_gene: TRBV27; CDR3nt: TGTGCCAGCAGCCCCATCGGAACTTCACCCCTCCACTTT; CDR3aa: CASSPIGTSPLHF
abundance: few; j_gene: TRBJ2-1; d_gene: NA; v_gene: TRBV7-2; CDR3nt: TGTGCCAGCAGCTTAGCGGGGGCGGGGACTTACAATGAGCAGTTCTTC; CDR3aa: CASSLAGAGTYNEQFF
abundance: few; j_gene: TRBJ2-1; d_gene: NA; v_gene: TRBV28; CDR3nt: TGTGCCAGCAGTTTCTTGGGGACCCACCCCGGTGAGCAGTTCTTC; CDR3aa: CASSFLGTHPGEQFF
abundance: few; j_gene: TRBJ1-6; d_gene: NA; v_gene: TRBV20-1; CDR3nt: TGCAGTGCTAGTGTTCCGGGGGCGAGCTCCTATAATTCACCCCTCCACTTT; CDR3aa: CSASVPGASSYNSPLHF
abundance: few; j_gene: TRBJ2-1; d_gene: NA; v_gene: TRBV27; CDR3nt: TGTGCCAGCAGACGTACACCCCGGGTCAACAATGAGCAGTTCTTC; CDR3aa: CASRRTPRVNNEQFF
abundance: few; j_gene: TRBJ1-5; d_gene: NA; v_gene: TRBV12-3/TRBV12-4; CDR3nt: TGTGCCAGCAGTTTCATGGGTGGCAATCAGCCCCAGCATTTT; CDR3aa: CASSFMGGNQPQHF
abundance: few; j_gene: TRBJ2-1; d_gene: TRBD2; v_gene: TRBV11-2; CDR3nt: TGTGCCAGCAGCTCACCGGGACTAGCGGGGCCTCTCTACAATGAGCAGTTCTTC; CDR3aa: CASSSPGLAGPLYNEQFF
abundance: few; j_gene: TRBJ1-2; d_gene: NA; v_gene: TRBV12-3/TRBV12-4; CDR3nt: TGTGCCAGCAGCACGTGGCGGGCTGGCTACACCTTC; CDR3aa: CASSTWRAGYTF
abundance: many; j_gene: TRBJ2-1; d_gene: NA; v_gene: TRBV2; CDR3nt: TGTGCCAGCAGTGAAGCGGAGGGAGGCGTCCACAATGAGCAGTTCTTC; CDR3aa: CASSEAEGGVHNEQFF
abundance: many; j_gene: TRBJ2-1; d_gene: NA; v_gene: TRBV27; CDR3nt: TGTGCCAGCTACTCCGCCGGGAGCTCCTACAATGAGCAGTTCTTC; CDR3aa: CASYSAGSSYNEQFF
abundance: once; j_gene: TRBJ2-3; d_gene: NA; v_gene: TRBV14; CDR3nt: TGTGCCAGCAGCCAGCCCCGGACAAACGCTAGCACAGATACGCAGTATTTT; CDR3aa: CASSQPRTNASTDTQYF
abundance: many; j_gene: TRBJ2-3; d_gene: NA; v_gene: TRBV7-3; CDR3nt: TGTGCCAGCAGCTTAGTGCCAGGGGGGAACACAGATACGCAGTATTTT; CDR3aa: CASSLVPGGNTDTQYF